The entry below gives a single TCR beta chain sequence along with its context. TCRdb's table, derived via immunoSEQ multiplex PCR, lists solely in-frame clones and lacks some. Altogether 85,000 to 90,000 clones are present, around nine tenths being singletons, with the ten largest covering 10%. Germline trimming cut 6 bases from V and 8 bases from J; bases unmatched to any gene: 6. The CDR3 consists of 13 residues. Germline V gene sequence: CDR1 MNHEY, CDR2 SMNVEV (reference sequence). This sample is part of a study of T cell responses to AZD1222 COVID-19 vaccine. The TCR comes from an adult in good health. The sample was peripheral blood, taken on day 0 of MenACWY control vaccination. V is TRBV27 and J is TRBJ1-4, with TRBD1 matching over 7 bases. The CDR3 protein is CASSQGGWEKLFF. The CDR3 DNA reads TGTGCCAGCAGCCAGGGGGGTTGGGAAAAACTGTTTTTT.